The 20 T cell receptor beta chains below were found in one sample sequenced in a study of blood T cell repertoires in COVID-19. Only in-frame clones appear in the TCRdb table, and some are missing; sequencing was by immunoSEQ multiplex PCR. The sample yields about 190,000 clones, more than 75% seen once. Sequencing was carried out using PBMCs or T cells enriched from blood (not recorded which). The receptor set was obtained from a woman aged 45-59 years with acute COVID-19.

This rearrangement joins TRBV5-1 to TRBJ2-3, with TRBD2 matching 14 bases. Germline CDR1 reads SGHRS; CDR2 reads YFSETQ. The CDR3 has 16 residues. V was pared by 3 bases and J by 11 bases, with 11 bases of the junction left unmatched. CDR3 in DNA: TGCGCCAGCAGCTACGTGACTAGCGGGGGGGCCAAGGGGCAGTATTTT. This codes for CASSYVTSGGAKGQYF.

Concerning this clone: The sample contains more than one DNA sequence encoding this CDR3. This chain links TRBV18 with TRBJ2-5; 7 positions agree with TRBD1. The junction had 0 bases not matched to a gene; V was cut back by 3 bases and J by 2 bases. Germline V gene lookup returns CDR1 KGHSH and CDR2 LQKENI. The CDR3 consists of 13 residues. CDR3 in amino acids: CASSPDRQETQYF. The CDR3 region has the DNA TGTGCCAGCTCACCGGACAGGCAAGAGACCCAGTACTTC. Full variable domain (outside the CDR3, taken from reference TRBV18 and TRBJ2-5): NAGVMQNPRHLVRRRGQEARLRCSPMKGHSHVYWYRQLPEEGLKFMVYLQKENIIDESGMPKERFSAEFPKEGPSILRIQQVVRGDSAAYFCASSPDRQETQYFGPGTRLLVL.

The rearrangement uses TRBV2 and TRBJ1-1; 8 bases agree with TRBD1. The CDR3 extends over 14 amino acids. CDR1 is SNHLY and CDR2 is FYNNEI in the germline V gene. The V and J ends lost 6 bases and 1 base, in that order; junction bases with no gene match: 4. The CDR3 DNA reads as TGTGCCAGCAGGGTCCAGGGGGCGAACACTGAAGCTTTCTTT. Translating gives CASRVQGANTEAFF.

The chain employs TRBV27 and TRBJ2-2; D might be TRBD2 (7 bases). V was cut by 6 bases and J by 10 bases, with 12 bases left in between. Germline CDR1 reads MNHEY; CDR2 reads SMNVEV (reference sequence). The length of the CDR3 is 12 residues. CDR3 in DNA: TGTGCCAGCAGGGGGGGGCCTACGGAGCTGTTTTTT. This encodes CASRGGPTELFF.

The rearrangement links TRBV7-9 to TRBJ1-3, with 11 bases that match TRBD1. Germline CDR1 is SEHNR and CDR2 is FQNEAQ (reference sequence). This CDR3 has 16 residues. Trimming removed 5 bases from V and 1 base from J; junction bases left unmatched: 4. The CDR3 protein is CASSAGTGGSGNTIYF. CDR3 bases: TGTGCCAGCAGCGCCGGGACAGGGGGATCTGGAAACACCATATATTTT.

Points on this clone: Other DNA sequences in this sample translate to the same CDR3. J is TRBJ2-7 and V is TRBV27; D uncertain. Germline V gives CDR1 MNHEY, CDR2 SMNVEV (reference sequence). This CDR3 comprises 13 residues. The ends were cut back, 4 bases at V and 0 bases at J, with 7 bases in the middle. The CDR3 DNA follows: TGTGCCAGCAGTTCACTGAGCTCCTACGAGCAGTACGTC. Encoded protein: CASSSLSSYEQYV.

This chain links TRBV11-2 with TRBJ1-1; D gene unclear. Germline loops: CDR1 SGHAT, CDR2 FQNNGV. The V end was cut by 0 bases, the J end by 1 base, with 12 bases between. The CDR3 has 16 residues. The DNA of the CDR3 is TGTGCCAGCAGCTTAGATCGGGAGTTAGAGAACACTGAAGCTTTCTTT. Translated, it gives CASSLDRELENTEAFF.

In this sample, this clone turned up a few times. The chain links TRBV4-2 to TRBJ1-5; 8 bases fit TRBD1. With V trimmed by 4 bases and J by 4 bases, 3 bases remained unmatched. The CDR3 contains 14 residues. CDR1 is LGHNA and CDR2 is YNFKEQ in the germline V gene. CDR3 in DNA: TGTGCCAGCAGCCTGCGACAGGGGAATCAGCCCCAGCATTTT. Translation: CASSLRQGNQPQHF.

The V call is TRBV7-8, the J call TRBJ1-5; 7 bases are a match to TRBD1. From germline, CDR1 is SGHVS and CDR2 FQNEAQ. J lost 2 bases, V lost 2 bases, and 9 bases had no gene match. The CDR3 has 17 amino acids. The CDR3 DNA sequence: TGTGCCAGCAGCTTACGGGTAGGGGGCGGGGGCAATCAGCCCCAGCATTTT. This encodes CASSLRVGGGGNQPQHF.

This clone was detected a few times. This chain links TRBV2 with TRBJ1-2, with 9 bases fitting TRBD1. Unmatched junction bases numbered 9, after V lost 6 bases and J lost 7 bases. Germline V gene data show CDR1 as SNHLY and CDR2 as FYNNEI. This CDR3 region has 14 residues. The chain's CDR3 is CASRSTGGNPGYTF. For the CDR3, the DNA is TGTGCCAGCAGGAGCACAGGGGGCAATCCTGGCTACACCTTC.

The CDR3 here is CASGDTINTEAFF. In DNA form, the CDR3 reads TGTGCCAGCGGGGACACCATAAACACTGAAGCTTTCTTT. This sequence joins TRBV7-8 and TRBJ1-1; TRBD1 might be the D (6 bases). The CDR3 length is 13 residues. CDR1 SGHVS and CDR2 FQNEAQ come from the germline V gene. V lost 8 bases, J lost 2 bases, and 12 bases lay in between.

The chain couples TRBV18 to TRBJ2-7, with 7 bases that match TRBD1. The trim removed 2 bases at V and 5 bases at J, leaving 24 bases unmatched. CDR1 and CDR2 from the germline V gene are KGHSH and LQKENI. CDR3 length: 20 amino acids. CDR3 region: CASSPSIGTDPLLWGHEQYV. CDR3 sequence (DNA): TGTGCCAGCTCACCATCAATCGGGACAGATCCACTCCTGTGGGGCCACGAGCAGTACGTC.

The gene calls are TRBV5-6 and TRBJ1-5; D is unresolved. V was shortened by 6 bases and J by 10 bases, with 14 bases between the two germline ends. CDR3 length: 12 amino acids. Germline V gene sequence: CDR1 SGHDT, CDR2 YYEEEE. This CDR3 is CASTYMGGPQHF. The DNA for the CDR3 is TGTGCCAGCACCTATATGGGAGGTCCCCAGCATTTT.

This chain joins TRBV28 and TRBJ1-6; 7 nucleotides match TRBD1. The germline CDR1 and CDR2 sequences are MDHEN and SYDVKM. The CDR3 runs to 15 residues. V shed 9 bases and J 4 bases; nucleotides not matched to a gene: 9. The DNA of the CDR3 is TGTGCCAGTCTAACACAGGGGACGTATAATTCACCCCTCCACTTT. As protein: CASLTQGTYNSPLHF.

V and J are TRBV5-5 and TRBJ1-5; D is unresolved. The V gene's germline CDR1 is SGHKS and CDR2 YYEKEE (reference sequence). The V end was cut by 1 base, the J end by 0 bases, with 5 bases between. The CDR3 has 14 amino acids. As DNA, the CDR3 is TGTGCCAGCAGCTTGTTAGATAGCAATCAGCCCCAGCATTTT. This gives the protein CASSLLDSNQPQHF.

Here the CDR3 DNA reads TGTGCCAGCTCGTCGTGGGGCGGGAGTCAAGAGACCCAGTACTTC. It specifies CASSSWGGSQETQYF. This chain connects TRBV18 to TRBJ2-5; 7 nucleotides align to TRBD2. Germline V CDR1 and CDR2: KGHSH, LQKENI. This CDR3 contains 15 residues. Trimming took 6 bases from V and 2 from J; bases not matched to a gene: 9.

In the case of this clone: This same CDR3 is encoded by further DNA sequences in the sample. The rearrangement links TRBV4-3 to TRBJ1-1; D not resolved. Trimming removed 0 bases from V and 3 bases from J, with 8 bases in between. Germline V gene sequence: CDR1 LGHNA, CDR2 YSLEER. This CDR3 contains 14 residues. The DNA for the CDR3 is TGCGCCAGCAGCCAAGACCCCGGGGACACTGAAGCTTTCTTT. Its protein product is CASSQDPGDTEAFF.

The CDR3 nucleotides are TGTGCCAGCAGCTCCGGGGGTGGAGGGACCCTCTATGGCTACACCTTC. It yields the protein CASSSGGGGTLYGYTF. This rearrangement joins TRBV7-9 to TRBJ1-2; D is possibly TRBD1 (5 bases). The CDR3 has 16 amino acids. Germline V lookup: CDR1 SEHNR, CDR2 FQNEAQ (reference sequence). Trimming took off 4 bases at V and 4 bases at J, with 19 bases between the two ends.

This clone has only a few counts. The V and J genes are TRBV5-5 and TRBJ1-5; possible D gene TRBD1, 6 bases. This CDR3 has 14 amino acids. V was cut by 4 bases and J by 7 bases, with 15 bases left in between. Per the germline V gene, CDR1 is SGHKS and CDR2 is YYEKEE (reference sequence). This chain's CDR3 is CASSAGVGRQPQHF. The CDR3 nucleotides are TGTGCCAGCAGCGCAGGGGTGGGGCGGCAGCCCCAGCATTTT. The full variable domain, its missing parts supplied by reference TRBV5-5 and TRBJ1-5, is DAGVTQSPTHLIKTRGQQVTLRCSPISGHKSVSWYQQVLGQGPQFIFQYYEKEERGRGNFPDRFSARQFPNYSSELNVNALLLGDSALYLCASSAGVGRQPQHFGDGTRLSIL.

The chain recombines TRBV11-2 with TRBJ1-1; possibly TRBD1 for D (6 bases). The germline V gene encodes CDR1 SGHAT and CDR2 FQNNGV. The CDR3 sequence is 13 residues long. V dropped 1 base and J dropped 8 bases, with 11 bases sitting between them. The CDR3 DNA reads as TGTGCCAGCAGCTTAGTCCTCAGGGGAGAAGCTTTCTTT. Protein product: CASSLVLRGEAFF. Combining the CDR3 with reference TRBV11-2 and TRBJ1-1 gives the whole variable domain EAGVAQSPRYKIIEKRQSVAFWCNPISGHATLYWYQQILGQGPKLLIQFQNNGVVDDSQLPKDRFSAERLKGVDSTLKIQPAKLEDSAVYLCASSLVLRGEAFFGQGTRLTVV.